Presented here are 21 T cell receptor beta chains from one specimen sequenced in a study of T cell responses to AZD1222 COVID-19 vaccine. Some clones are missing from TCRdb's copy, which holds only in-frame ones; the method was immunoSEQ multiplex PCR. The table includes some 84,000 clones, about 83% detected once. The starting material was peripheral blood, obtained 28 days after the second AZD1222 dose. These TCRs come from an adult who received the AZD1222 COVID-19 vaccine.

The J gene is TRBJ2-1, the V gene TRBV20-1; 9 nucleotides line up with TRBD1. The germline CDR1 and CDR2 sequences are DFQATT and SNEGSKA (reference sequence). CDR3 length: 10 residues. This chain's CDR3 is CRTGGNEQFF. The CDR3 bases are TGCAGGACAGGGGGAAATGAGCAGTTCTTC.

The V call is TRBV18, the J call TRBJ1-4; unclear D gene. V dropped 6 bases and J dropped 0 bases, with 11 bases sitting between them. The CDR3 contains 15 residues. Germline V gene data show CDR1 as KGHSH and CDR2 as LQKENI. CDR3 protein: CASSFDRTTNEKLFF. The CDR3 coding sequence is TGTGCCAGCTCGTTTGACCGAACAACTAATGAAAAACTGTTTTTT. The full variable domain, its missing parts supplied by reference TRBV18 and TRBJ1-4, is NAGVMQNPRHLVRRRGQEARLRCSPMKGHSHVYWYRQLPEEGLKFMVYLQKENIIDESGMPKERFSAEFPKEGPSILRIQQVVRGDSAAYFCASSFDRTTNEKLFFGSGTQLSVL.

This clone was picked up one time. The chain joins TRBV6-5 to TRBJ1-5; no reliable D call. There are 15 residues in the CDR3. CDR1 MNHEY and CDR2 SVGAGI come from the germline V gene. V lost 2 bases, J lost 0 bases, and 8 bases lay in between. CDR3 region: CASSYKPYSNQPQHF. The CDR3, as DNA: TGTGCCAGCAGTTACAAGCCTTATAGCAATCAGCCCCAGCATTTT.

Here the CDR3 reads CASSPLGGEETQYF. CDR3 DNA: TGTGCCAGCAGCCCCCTGGGAGGGGAAGAGACCCAGTACTTC. The rearrangement joins TRBV7-9 to TRBJ2-5, with 7 nucleotides matching TRBD2. The CDR3 contains 14 residues. The junction had 6 bases not matched to a gene; V was cut back by 5 bases and J by 3 bases. Per the germline V gene, CDR1 is SEHNR and CDR2 is FQNEAQ (reference sequence).

The CDR3 region has the DNA TGTGCCAGTAGTGACAGGGGCTACGAGCAGTACTTC. This gives the protein CASSDRGYEQYF. This rearrangement joins TRBV19 to TRBJ2-7; 8 bases are a match to TRBD1. This CDR3 is built from 12 residues. Germline-derived CDR1 and CDR2 are LNHDA and SQIVND (reference sequence). J gave up 3 bases and V 5 bases, and 0 bases lay outside the gene matches.

In DNA, the CDR3 is TGTGCCAGCAGCCTAGACCCTTCACCCCTCCACTTT. Translation gives CASSLDPSPLHF. The V call is TRBV7-9, the J call TRBJ1-6; D ambiguous. The CDR3 sequence is 12 residues long. V was clipped by 5 bases and J by 9 bases, with 8 bases between them. Germline CDR1 and CDR2: SEHNR and FQNEAQ (reference sequence).

The V call is TRBV2, the J call TRBJ1-5, with 10 bases matching TRBD1. This CDR3 has 14 residues. Trimming cost V 1 base and J 9 bases; bases outside gene matches: 3. Germline values: CDR1 SNHLY, CDR2 FYNNEI. The CDR3 DNA reads as TGTGCCAGCAGTGAAGGGACAGGGGGACGGCCCCAGCATTTT. It is translated as CASSEGTGGRPQHF. Supplemented by reference TRBV2 and TRBJ1-5, the full variable domain reads EPEVTQTPSHQVTQMGQEVILRCVPISNHLYFYWYRQILGQKVEFLVSFYNNEISEKSEIFDDQFSVERPDGSNFTLKIRSTKLEDSAMYFCASSEGTGGRPQHFGDGTRLSIL.

The J gene is TRBJ2-7, the V gene TRBV7-6; D may be TRBD2 (5 bases). CDR1 and CDR2 from the germline V gene are SGHVS and FNYEAQ. This CDR3 has 15 residues. Trimming shortened V by 1 base and J by 4 bases, and 14 bases separated the two germline ends. The CDR3 DNA follows: TGTGCCAGCAGCTTAGGAGTGACGGGGAGATACGAGCAGTACTTC. Translation gives CASSLGVTGRYEQYF.

The genes are TRBV19 and TRBJ1-4, with D perhaps matching TRBD1 (6 bases). Germline V gene lookup returns CDR1 LNHDA and CDR2 SQIVND (reference sequence). The CDR3 loop spans 15 amino acids. Trimming pared 5 bases from V and 4 bases from J, leaving 14 bases between. CDR3 DNA: TGTGCCAGTAGTTTAAGGGGGGCTTTTAATGAAAAACTGTTTTTT. Translation: CASSLRGAFNEKLFF. Looking up the rest from reference TRBV19 and TRBJ1-4 gives the full variable domain: DGGITQSPKYLFRKEGQNVTLSCEQNLNHDAMYWYRQDPGQGLRLIYYSQIVNDFQKGDIAEGYSVSREKKESFPLTVTSAQKNPTAFYLCASSLRGAFNEKLFFGSGTQLSVL.

The gene calls are TRBV9 and TRBJ2-7; TRBD2 agrees at 8 bases. With 3 bases clipped from V and 7 bases from J, the junction kept 9 bases outside the gene matches. The germline gives CDR1 SGDLS, CDR2 YYNGEE. The CDR3 is 14 residues long. This CDR3 is CASSELAVPGEQYF. In DNA form, the CDR3 reads TGTGCCAGCAGCGAACTAGCGGTCCCGGGGGAGCAGTACTTC. The whole variable domain, filled in from reference TRBV9 and TRBJ2-7, reads DSGVTQTPKHLITATGQRVTLRCSPRSGDLSVYWYQQSLDQGLQFLIQYYNGEERAKGNILERFSAQQFPDLHSELNLSSLELGDSALYFCASSELAVPGEQYFGPGTRLTVT.

CDR3 nucleotides: TGTGCCAGTAGTATAGGATTTATAGGGACCGAAGAGACCCAGTACTTC. Its translation is CASSIGFIGTEETQYF. The chain recombines TRBV19 with TRBJ2-5; the D call may be TRBD1 or TRBD2 (5 bases each). V shed 1 base and J shed 3 bases, with 15 bases lying between them. The CDR3 is 16 amino acids. Germline CDR1 LNHDA, CDR2 SQIVND (reference sequence).

V and J are TRBV19 and TRBJ1-1; no reliable D call. V dropped 3 bases and J dropped 1 base, with 9 bases sitting between them. The length of the CDR3 is 14 residues. Germline assignment: CDR1 LNHDA and CDR2 SQIVND (reference sequence). The CDR3 loop reads CASSIRVRNTEAFF. The CDR3 DNA reads TGTGCCAGTAGTATTCGTGTCAGGAACACTGAAGCTTTCTTT.

This chain joins TRBV7-2 and TRBJ2-1; no clear D gene. The CDR3 has 13 amino acids. V gave up 4 bases and J gave up 5 bases, with 9 bases separating them. The V gene's germline CDR1 is SGHTA and CDR2 FQGNSA. The CDR3 loop reads CASSYMYHNEQFF. The CDR3 DNA reads TGTGCCAGCAGCTACATGTACCACAATGAGCAGTTCTTC.

V gene TRBV18 combines with J gene TRBJ1-5; 9 nucleotides match TRBD1. Unmatched junction bases numbered 7, after V lost 0 bases and J lost 7 bases. The length of the CDR3 is 16 residues. Germline assignment: CDR1 KGHSH and CDR2 LQKENI. This CDR3 reads CASSPPTGTGLQPQHF. CDR3 sequence (DNA): TGTGCCAGCTCACCACCTACCGGGACAGGGTTGCAGCCCCAGCATTTT.

The V gene is TRBV19, the J gene TRBJ1-5; 10 bases are shared with TRBD1. V shed 5 bases and J 3 bases; nucleotides not matched to a gene: 4. The CDR3 covers 15 residues. Germline V gives CDR1 LNHDA, CDR2 SQIVND (reference sequence). In DNA, the CDR3 is TGTGCCAGTAGTCCGGACAGGGGGATCAATCAGCCCCAGCATTTT. Translation: CASSPDRGINQPQHF.

Worth noting for this clone: At one of its ends the junction is not consistent with the germline gene, which may arise from a read error. The CDR3 DNA sequence: TGTGCCAGCAGTCCCCCGGGACAGGGGGGCGAGGAGTTC. It specifies CASSPPGQGGEEF. J is TRBJ2-7 and V is TRBV6-5; 11 bases are a match to TRBD1. The germline CDR1 and CDR2 sequences are MNHEY and SVGAGI. The CDR3 sequence is 13 residues long.

This chain connects TRBV3-1 (or the pseudogene TRBV3-2) to TRBJ2-3; D unresolved. V was trimmed by 0 bases and J by 3 bases, leaving 10 bases between them. There are 15 residues in the CDR3. Germline CDR1 and CDR2: LGHDT and YNNKEL (reference sequence). CDR3 sequence (DNA): TGTGCCAGCAGCCAAGAAGGTCGTTATACAGATACGCAGTATTTT. Its protein is CASSQEGRYTDTQYF.

The CDR3 DNA is TGTGCCAGCAGTTACAGCTCGGGGTACTACGAGCAGTACTTC. Translation: CASSYSSGYYEQYF. The chain combines TRBV6-5 with TRBJ2-7; tentatively, D is TRBD2 (5 bases). This CDR3 contains 14 residues. V was pared by 2 bases and J by 3 bases, with 11 bases between. Germline-derived CDR1 and CDR2 are MNHEY and SVGAGI.

This clone appeared a single time. V is TRBV5-4 and J is TRBJ2-1, with 10 bases fitting TRBD2. There are 16 residues in the CDR3. V was pared by 5 bases and J by 5 bases, with 10 bases of the junction left unmatched. The V gene's germline CDR1 is SGHNT and CDR2 YYREEE (reference sequence). In nucleotides, the CDR3 is TGTGCCAGCAGAATGCAACTAGCGGGGAAGAACAATGAGCAGTTCTTC. Translating gives CASRMQLAGKNNEQFF.

V gene TRBV5-1 combines with J gene TRBJ2-7; D possibly uses TRBD1 or TRBD2 (5 bases each). The CDR3 is made up of 15 amino acids. Germline V gene lookup returns CDR1 SGHRS and CDR2 YFSETQ. The V end lost 4 bases, the J end lost 5 bases, and 19 bases lay between the germline ends. DNA for the CDR3: TGCGCCAGCAGCCCTACAGCCTCACGGGGCGACGAGCAGTACTTC. It specifies CASSPTASRGDEQYF.

The V and J genes are TRBV14 and TRBJ1-2, with unresolved D. Trimming stripped 1 base from V and 7 bases from J, with 10 bases between. The V gene's germline CDR1 is SGHDN and CDR2 FVKESK. The CDR3 is made up of 13 amino acids. In nucleotides, the CDR3 is TGTGCCAGCAGCCAAGTCGTTGGTACTGGCTACACCTTC. Translating gives CASSQVVGTGYTF.